Sequencing of this TCR beta chain was carried out in a study of identical twins. Study-level results: In cord blood, abundant beta clonotypes had fewer insertions; memory showed no trend. Findings came from cross-sectional statistics, without long-term follow-up of donors.

A universal primer site was created by template switching, with the cDNA bearing unique molecular identifiers. TCRdb redid the calling of the 5' RACE reads with MiXCR, one entry per CDR3 protein. In the table there are around 100,000 distinct CDR3 sequences, just under 6% of which are singletons. Ten or more counts support this clonotype. Its specificity is not known. Germline V gene lookup returns CDR1 SQVTM and CDR2 ANQGSEA. This CDR3 is built from 13 residues. After removal of 6 bases from V and 4 bases from J, the junction contained 7 bases not matched to a gene. The V and J genes are TRBV29-1 and TRBJ1-1, with TRBD1 identical over 8 bases. The sample consisted of memory T cells sorted from blood. The TCR was taken from a woman in her 50s in good health. CDR3 amino acids: CSVKITGGTEAFF. DNA of the CDR3: TGCAGCGTCAAAATAACAGGGGGCACTGAAGCTTTCTTT.